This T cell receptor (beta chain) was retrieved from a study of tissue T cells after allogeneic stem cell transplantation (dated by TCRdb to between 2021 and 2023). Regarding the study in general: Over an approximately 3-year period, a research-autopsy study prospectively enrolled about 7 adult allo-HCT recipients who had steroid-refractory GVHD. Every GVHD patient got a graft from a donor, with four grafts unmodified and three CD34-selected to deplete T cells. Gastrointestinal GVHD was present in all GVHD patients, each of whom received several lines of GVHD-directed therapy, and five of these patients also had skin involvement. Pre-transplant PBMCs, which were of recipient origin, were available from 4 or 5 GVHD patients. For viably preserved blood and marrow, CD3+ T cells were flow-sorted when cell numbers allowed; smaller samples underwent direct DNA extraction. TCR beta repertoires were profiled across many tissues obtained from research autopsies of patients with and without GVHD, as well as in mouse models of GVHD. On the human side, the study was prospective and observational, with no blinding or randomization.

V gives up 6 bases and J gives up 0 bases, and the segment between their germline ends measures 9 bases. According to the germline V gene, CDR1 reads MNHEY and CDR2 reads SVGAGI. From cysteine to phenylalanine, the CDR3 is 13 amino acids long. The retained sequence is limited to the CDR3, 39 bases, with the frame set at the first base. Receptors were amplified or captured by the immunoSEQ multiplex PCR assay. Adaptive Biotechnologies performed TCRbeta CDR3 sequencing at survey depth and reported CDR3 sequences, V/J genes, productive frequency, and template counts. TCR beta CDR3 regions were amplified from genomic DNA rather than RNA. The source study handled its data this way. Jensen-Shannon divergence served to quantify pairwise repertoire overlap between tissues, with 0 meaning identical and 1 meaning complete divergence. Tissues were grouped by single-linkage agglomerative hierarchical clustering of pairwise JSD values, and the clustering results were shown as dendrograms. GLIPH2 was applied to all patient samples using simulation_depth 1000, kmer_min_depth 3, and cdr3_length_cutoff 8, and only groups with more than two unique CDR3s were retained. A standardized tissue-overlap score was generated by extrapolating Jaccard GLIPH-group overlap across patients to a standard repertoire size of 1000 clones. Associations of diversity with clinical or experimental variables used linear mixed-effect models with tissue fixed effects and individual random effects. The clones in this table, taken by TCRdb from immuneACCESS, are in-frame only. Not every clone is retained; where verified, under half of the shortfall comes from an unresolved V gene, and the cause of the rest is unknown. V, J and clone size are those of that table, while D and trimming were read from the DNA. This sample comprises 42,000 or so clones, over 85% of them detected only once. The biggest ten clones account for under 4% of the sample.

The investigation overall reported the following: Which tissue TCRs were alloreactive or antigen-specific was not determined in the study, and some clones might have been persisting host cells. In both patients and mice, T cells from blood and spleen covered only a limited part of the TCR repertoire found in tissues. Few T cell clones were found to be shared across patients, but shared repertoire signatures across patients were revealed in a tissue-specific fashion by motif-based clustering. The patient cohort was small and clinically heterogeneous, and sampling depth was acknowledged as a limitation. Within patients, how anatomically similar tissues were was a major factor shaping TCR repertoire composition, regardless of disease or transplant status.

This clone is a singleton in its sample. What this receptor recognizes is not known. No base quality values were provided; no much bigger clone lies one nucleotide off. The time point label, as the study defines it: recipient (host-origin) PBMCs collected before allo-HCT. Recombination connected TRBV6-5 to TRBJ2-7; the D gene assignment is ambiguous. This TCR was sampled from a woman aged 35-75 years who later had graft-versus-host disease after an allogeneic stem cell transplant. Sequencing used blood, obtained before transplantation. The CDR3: CASSAQSSYEQYF. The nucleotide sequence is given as TGTGCCAGCAGCGCACAAAGCTCCTACGAGCAGTACTTC.